This T cell receptor (beta chain) was recovered during a study of beta chain features in type 1 diabetes. Study-wide context: When patients were set against healthy donors, age, gender and cell yields were similar. The study's findings and limits: Whether TCRB rearrangement is influenced by HLA type went unresolved here. Type 1 diabetes patients had moderately but significantly shorter TCRB CDR3s in all four CD4+ subsets.

This clone appeared a few times. The target antigen is unknown. This CDR3 spans 14 amino acids. The germline CDR1 and CDR2 sequences are SGHVS and FNYEAQ. Trimming took off 1 base at V and 4 bases at J, with 8 bases between the two ends. cDNA synthesis used the whole RNA isolate, giving expressed TCRB sequences. Sequenced by immunoSEQ multiplex PCR; TCRdb stores in-frame clones only, minus some. The table shows fewer than 300,000 clones, with 20% occurring only once. The receptor's source is a woman in her 40s with type 1 diabetes. Sequencing was performed on naive CD4+ T cells from blood. V and J are TRBV7-6 and TRBJ1-5, with no clear D. In DNA, the CDR3 is TGTGCCAGCAGCTTAGTCCAGGTTAATCAGCCCCAGCATTTT. Residues: CASSLVQVNQPQHF.